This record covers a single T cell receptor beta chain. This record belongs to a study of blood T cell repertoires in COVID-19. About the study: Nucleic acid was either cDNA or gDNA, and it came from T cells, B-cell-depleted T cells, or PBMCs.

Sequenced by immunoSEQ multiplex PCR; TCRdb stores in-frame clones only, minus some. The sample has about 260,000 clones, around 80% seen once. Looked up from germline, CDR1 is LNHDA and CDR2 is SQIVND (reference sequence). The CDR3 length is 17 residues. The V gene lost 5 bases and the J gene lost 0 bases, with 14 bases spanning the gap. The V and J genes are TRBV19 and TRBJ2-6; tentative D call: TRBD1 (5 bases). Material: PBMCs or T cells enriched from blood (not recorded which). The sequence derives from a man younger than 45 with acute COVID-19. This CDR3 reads CASSPRTLNSGANVLTF. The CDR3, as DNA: TGTGCCAGTAGTCCCCGGACACTTAACTCTGGGGCCAACGTCCTGACTTTC.